A single sample is the source of the 29 T cell receptor beta chains below, sequenced in a study of blood T cell repertoires in COVID-19. Sequencing was performed with immunoSEQ multiplex PCR; in TCRdb, only in-frame clones are kept and a portion is missing. The repertoire holds 360,000 or so clones, roughly 87% seen once, with 5% to 5.5% in the top ten. What was sequenced was PBMCs or T cells enriched from blood (not recorded which). The receptors shown here come from a woman aged 45-60 years who had recovered from COVID-19.

The chain is built from TRBV6-2 or TRBV6-3 and TRBJ2-2; D is undetermined. The length of the CDR3 is 12 residues. Deletions cut 5 bases from V and 3 bases from J, with 4 bases between. Germline assignment: CDR1 MNHEY and CDR2 SVGEGT. CDR3 nucleotides: TGTGCCAGCAGTCCGTACACCGGGGAGCTGTTTTTT. Its translation is CASSPYTGELFF.

In this sample, this clone turned up a few times. The chain employs TRBV2 and TRBJ1-2, with 7 bases fitting TRBD1. Germline V gene sequence: CDR1 SNHLY, CDR2 FYNNEI. V lost 6 bases, J lost 1 base, and 14 bases stayed unmatched. CDR3 length: 17 residues. DNA for the CDR3: TGTGCCAGCAGCGAGGGGGGACAGACACGGATTAACTATGGCTACACCTTC. Translation gives CASSEGGQTRINYGYTF.

This sequence joins TRBV7-2 and TRBJ2-7; maybe TRBD1 (6 bases). The CDR3 extends over 15 amino acids. Germline CDR1 and CDR2: SGHTA and FQGNSA. V gave up 1 base and J gave up 2 bases, with 12 bases separating them. The CDR3 sequence: CASSLGVAGAYEQYF. The CDR3 coding sequence is TGTGCCAGCAGCTTAGGAGTAGCAGGGGCCTACGAGCAGTACTTC.

The chain carries TRBV6-5 and TRBJ1-1, with TRBD1 as a possible D gene (6 bases). CDR1 and CDR2 (germline): MNHEY, SVGAGI. The CDR3 extends over 15 amino acids. Trimming removed 2 bases from V and 0 bases from J, with 10 bases in between. This chain's CDR3 is CASSYGGSLNTEAFF. CDR3 sequence (DNA): TGTGCCAGCAGTTACGGGGGCAGTTTGAACACTGAAGCTTTCTTT.

The chain links TRBV10-3 to TRBJ2-1, with D maybe TRBD2 (5 bases). Germline loops: CDR1 ENHRY, CDR2 SYGVKD. There are 14 residues in the CDR3. The V gene lost 0 bases and the J gene lost 7 bases, with 10 bases spanning the gap. The CDR3 DNA sequence: TGTGCCATCAGTGAGTCGAGGGCTAAGAATGAGCAGTTCTTC. Residues: CAISESRAKNEQFF.

The rearrangement joins TRBV7-7 to TRBJ2-1; 7 bases are shared with TRBD1. The V segment lost 5 bases and the J segment 1 base; nucleotides outside the gene matches: 8. The CDR3 totals 16 residues. The germline V gene encodes CDR1 SSHAT and CDR2 FNYEAQ (reference sequence). The CDR3 loop reads CASSPGTDPSYNEQFF. The CDR3 coding sequence is TGTGCCAGCAGCCCCGGGACAGACCCTTCCTACAATGAGCAGTTCTTC.

V gene TRBV27 combines with J gene TRBJ2-1; the D gene is possibly TRBD1 (7 bases). Between the trimmed V and J ends, which lost 8 bases and 4 bases, there was a span of 15 bases. Germline V lookup: CDR1 MNHEY, CDR2 SMNVEV (reference sequence). CDR3 size: 14 residues. The CDR3 protein is CASGLAGGYNEQFF. The CDR3 bases are TGTGCCAGCGGCTTGGCAGGGGGGTACAATGAGCAGTTCTTC.

A few counts support this clone. The J gene is TRBJ1-6, the V gene TRBV6-5; D call uncertain. This CDR3 has 15 residues. Trimming stripped 2 bases from V and 8 bases from J, with 13 bases between. The germline gives CDR1 MNHEY, CDR2 SVGAGI. The CDR3 protein is CASSYLGVGHSPLHF. CDR3 bases: TGTGCCAGCAGTTACCTCGGGGTTGGGCATTCACCCCTCCACTTT.

This clone was recorded once. V gene TRBV27 combines with J gene TRBJ1-1; 12 bases match TRBD1. CDR3 length equals 16 residues. Germline CDR1 MNHEY, CDR2 SMNVEV (reference sequence). The trim removed 8 bases at V and 8 bases at J, leaving 15 bases unmatched. The CDR3: CASRKGQGASAKEAFF. CDR3 nucleotides: TGTGCCAGCCGCAAGGGACAGGGGGCTTCCGCCAAGGAAGCTTTCTTT.

The V and J genes are TRBV2 and TRBJ1-5; 9 nucleotides align to TRBD1. Germline values: CDR1 SNHLY, CDR2 FYNNEI. Trimming removed 8 bases from V and 4 bases from J; junction bases left unmatched: 6. The CDR3 has 14 residues. The CDR3 DNA is TGTGCCAGCGGCTCGGACAGGGGTAATCAGCCCCAGCATTTT. It translates to CASGSDRGNQPQHF.

This clone was counted only a few times. The chain employs TRBV29-1 and TRBJ1-2; 7 nucleotides line up with TRBD1. The CDR3 is 13 residues long. Trimming at V came to 5 bases and at J to 6 bases, leaving 9 bases not matched to a gene. Per the germline V gene, CDR1 is SQVTM and CDR2 is ANQGSEA. The CDR3: CSVRGGTGDGYTF. CDR3 nucleotide sequence: TGCAGCGTTCGTGGGGGCACAGGGGATGGCTACACCTTC.

The rearrangement uses TRBV7-9 and TRBJ2-7; D is uncertain. The germline CDR1 and CDR2 sequences are SEHNR and FQNEAQ (reference sequence). The CDR3 covers 13 residues. Trimming shortened V by 2 bases and J by 3 bases, and 8 bases separated the two germline ends. The CDR3 region has the DNA TGTGCCAGCAGCTTAACAGAATACTACGAGCAGTACTTC. Its protein is CASSLTEYYEQYF.

The chain employs TRBV3-1 (or the pseudogene TRBV3-2) and TRBJ2-5; possible D gene TRBD2, 6 bases. Germline V gene data show CDR1 as LGHDT and CDR2 as YNNKEL (reference sequence). V was trimmed by 6 bases and J by 1 base, leaving 15 bases between them. The CDR3 extends over 15 amino acids. The DNA for the CDR3 is TGTGCCAGCAGTCCACGGTTGGGGGGCCAAGAGACCCAGTACTTC. This translates into CASSPRLGGQETQYF.

The V and J genes are TRBV15 and TRBJ2-1; 11 nucleotides align to TRBD2. The length of the CDR3 is 16 residues. J lost 0 bases, V lost 8 bases, and 6 bases had no gene match. Germline assignment: CDR1 LNHNV and CDR2 YYDKDF (reference sequence). CDR3 DNA sequence: TGTGCCACCGGCTATAGCGGGAGGGCCTCCTACAATGAGCAGTTCTTC. This translates into CATGYSGRASYNEQFF.

The V call is TRBV20-1, the J call TRBJ2-1; D is perhaps TRBD1 (6 bases). V was shortened by 3 bases and J by 1 base, with 13 bases between the two germline ends. Germline-derived CDR1 and CDR2 are DFQATT and SNEGSKA (reference sequence). The CDR3 runs to 15 residues. The CDR3 DNA reads TGCAGTGCTAGTGCACCGGGACAATCCTACAATGAGCAGTTCTTC. Translated: CSASAPGQSYNEQFF.

This clone has only one observation. CDR3 in DNA: TGTGCCAGCAGTTACTTACAGGGGAAAGAAGCTTTCTTT. Translation: CASSYLQGKEAFF. V and J are TRBV6-2 or TRBV6-3 and TRBJ1-1, with 7 bases matching TRBD1. The CDR3 is 13 residues long. The germline gives CDR1 MNHEY, CDR2 SVGEGT. V shed 1 base, J shed 8 bases, and the junction held 4 bases outside the gene matches.

The chain combines TRBV5-1 with TRBJ1-1; 7 bases align to TRBD1. The CDR3 runs to 16 residues. From germline, CDR1 is SGHRS and CDR2 YFSETQ. Trimming took 0 bases from V and 1 from J; bases not matched to a gene: 6. CDR3 sequence: CASSLDHRTGNTEAFF. The CDR3 DNA is TGCGCCAGCAGCTTGGATCATAGGACAGGGAACACTGAAGCTTTCTTT.

V is TRBV7-9 and J is TRBJ1-2, with TRBD1 as a possible D gene (6 bases). The CDR3 runs 13 residues. Deletions cut 8 bases from V and 3 bases from J, with 13 bases between. Germline CDR1 and CDR2: SEHNR and FQNEAQ (reference sequence). The CDR3 DNA reads as TGTGCCAGCTACCTTCCAGGGGACTATGGCTACACCTTC. Translation gives CASYLPGDYGYTF. Complete variable domain (other parts from reference TRBV7-9 and TRBJ1-2): DTGVSQNPRHKITKRGQNVTFRCDPISEHNRLYWYRQTLGQGPEFLTYFQNEAQLEKSRLLSDRFSAERPKGSFSTLEIQRTEQGDSAMYLCASYLPGDYGYTFGSGTRLTVV.

This rearrangement joins TRBV19 to TRBJ1-2; D remains unclear. Trimming took off 3 bases at V and 0 bases at J, with 17 bases between the two ends. This CDR3 is 17 amino acids long. The germline gives CDR1 LNHDA, CDR2 SQIVND (reference sequence). The CDR3 protein is CASSIWEAAKANYGYTF. For the CDR3, the DNA is TGTGCCAGTAGTATTTGGGAGGCGGCCAAAGCTAACTATGGCTACACCTTC.

V usage is TRBV6-2 or TRBV6-3 and J usage is TRBJ1-5; TRBD1 matches at 11 bases. This CDR3 spans 19 amino acids. Germline CDR1 reads MNHEY; CDR2 reads SVGEGT. V gave up 2 bases and J gave up 4 bases; unmatched junction bases: 13. CDR3 in DNA: TGTGCCAGCAGTTACCTTCAGCCTTGGACAGGGGGCGCGAATCAGCCCCAGCATTTT. The encoded protein is CASSYLQPWTGGANQPQHF.

The gene calls are TRBV28 and TRBJ1-1; D ambiguous. This CDR3 contains 13 residues. From germline, CDR1 is MDHEN and CDR2 SYDVKM. Trimming pared 11 bases from V and 3 bases from J, leaving 16 bases between. CDR3 in amino acids: CACRVPNHTEAFF. The CDR3 DNA sequence: TGTGCCTGCCGGGTCCCGAACCACACTGAAGCTTTCTTT.

The chain employs TRBV19 and TRBJ2-3, with a tentative D call TRBD2 (6 bases). Germline V gene lookup returns CDR1 LNHDA and CDR2 SQIVND (reference sequence). V lost 9 bases, J lost 4 bases, and 8 bases lay in between. The CDR3 has 11 residues. In DNA, the CDR3 is TGTGCCAGCAGGGAGGCAGATACGCAGTATTTT. Translating it yields CASREADTQYF.

The DNA for the CDR3 is TGTGCCACCAGCAGAGATAAGGGGCTGGGAGAAAAACTGTTTTTT. It yields the protein CATSRDKGLGEKLFF. The chain links TRBV15 to TRBJ1-4; weak D call: TRBD1 (5 bases). V shed 0 bases and J shed 8 bases, with 13 bases lying between them. Germline V gives CDR1 LNHNV, CDR2 YYDKDF (reference sequence). The CDR3 runs to 15 residues.

This sequence joins TRBV27 and TRBJ2-2, with 8 nucleotides matching TRBD1. V lost 5 bases to trimming and J lost 5 bases; unmatched junction nucleotides: 10. The V gene's germline CDR1 is MNHEY and CDR2 SMNVEV (reference sequence). CDR3 length equals 16 residues. This CDR3 is CASSPRWTGKTGELFF. The CDR3 DNA follows: TGTGCCAGCAGTCCCCGGTGGACAGGGAAAACCGGGGAGCTGTTTTTT.

The V and J genes are TRBV7-2 and TRBJ1-1; D uncertain. The CDR3 runs 15 residues. The germline CDR1 and CDR2 sequences are SGHTA and FQGNSA. V gave up 1 base and J gave up 4 bases, with 13 bases separating them. This chain's CDR3 is CASSLGFPPRTEAFF. The CDR3 coding sequence is TGTGCCAGCAGCTTAGGTTTCCCCCCTCGCACTGAAGCTTTCTTT.

The chain couples TRBV30 to TRBJ1-2, with TRBD1 identical over 8 bases. The CDR3 loop spans 13 amino acids. Trimming removed 2 bases from V and 5 bases from J; junction bases left unmatched: 4. Germline V CDR1 and CDR2: GTSNPN, SVGIG (reference sequence). CDR3 sequence: CAWSSRQGYGYTF. DNA of the CDR3: TGTGCCTGGAGTTCCCGACAGGGGTATGGCTACACCTTC.

The V call is TRBV18, the J call TRBJ1-2, with D possibly TRBD1 on 6 matching bases. V was clipped by 4 bases and J by 6 bases, with 21 bases between them. The CDR3 runs to 16 residues. The germline CDR1 and CDR2 sequences are KGHSH and LQKENI. CDR3 DNA: TGTGCCAGCTCACTGGGGTCAGGGGCTGATTTGGATGGCTACACCTTC. Protein: CASSLGSGADLDGYTF.

CDR3 in amino acids: CSVEMSYSGYTF. CDR3 DNA: TGCAGCGTTGAAATGTCATACAGCGGCTACACCTTC. The rearrangement links TRBV29-1 to TRBJ1-2; D is unclear. The CDR3 is 12 amino acids. V lost 2 bases to trimming and J lost 8 bases, with 12 bases between them. Germline V CDR1 and CDR2: SQVTM, ANQGSEA.

V is TRBV3-1 (or the pseudogene TRBV3-2) and J is TRBJ1-2; tentative D call: TRBD1 (6 bases). V lost 2 bases and J 4 bases, leaving 17 bases between the germline ends. There are 16 residues in the CDR3. CDR1 and CDR2 from the germline V gene are LGHDT and YNNKEL (reference sequence). In nucleotides, the CDR3 is TGTGCCAGCAGCCAAAGGGGGGGGGACTCAGGCTATGGCTACACCTTC. It encodes CASSQRGGDSGYGYTF.